Following are 5 T cell receptor beta chains from one sample sequenced in a study of blood T cell repertoires in COVID-19. Repertoires were generated with immunoSEQ multiplex PCR, while TCRdb's copy carries only in-frame clones and drops some. Among under 250,000 clones listed, around 84% were seen once. The source material was peripheral blood. These receptors came from a woman aged 55-69 years who had recovered from COVID-19.

The rearrangement joins TRBV3-1 (or the pseudogene TRBV3-2) to TRBJ2-3, with D unclear. Between the trimmed V and J ends, which lost 1 base and 2 bases, there was a span of 16 bases. The CDR3 is 17 residues long. CDR1 is LGHDT, CDR2 YNNKEL, per germline (reference sequence). CDR3 sequence: CASSQVSGTLLTDTQYF. The CDR3 DNA reads TGTGCCAGCAGCCAAGTCTCAGGAACTCTTCTCACAGATACGCAGTATTTT.

The chain has TRBV6-1 and TRBJ1-1, with D perhaps matching TRBD1 (6 bases). The germline V gene has CDR1 MNHNS and CDR2 SASEGT. Trimming took 0 bases from V and 3 from J, leaving 8 bases between them. CDR3 size: 14 residues. The CDR3 nucleotides read TGTGCCAGCAGTGAAGCTCCAGGGGACACTGAAGCTTTCTTT. This sequence encodes CASSEAPGDTEAFF.

The chain has TRBV27 and TRBJ1-2; D is uncertain. Per the germline V gene, CDR1 is MNHEY and CDR2 is SMNVEV (reference sequence). V was cut by 5 bases and J by 7 bases, with 11 bases left in between. The CDR3 is 12 amino acids. Written as DNA, the CDR3 is TGTGCCAGCAGTGGACTTGGCGGTGGCTACACCTTC. Protein product: CASSGLGGGYTF.

The sample holds one count of this clone. This sequence joins TRBV10-3 and TRBJ2-3; D not resolved. The germline CDR1 and CDR2 sequences are ENHRY and SYGVKD. Trimming stripped 4 bases from V and 0 bases from J, with 8 bases between. The CDR3 length is 14 residues. The CDR3 coding sequence is TGTGCCATCAGTGGGTCCCGGAGCACAGATACGCAGTATTTT. Its translation is CAISGSRSTDTQYF.

The chain carries TRBV9 and TRBJ2-7; D is unresolved. In germline, CDR1 is SGDLS, CDR2 YYNGEE. Trimming took off 4 bases at V and 3 bases at J, with 14 bases between the two ends. The CDR3 length is 14 residues. CDR3 nucleotides: TGTGCCAGCAGCCCCAGAGGCGTCGGCTACGAGCAGTACTTC. This translates into CASSPRGVGYEQYF.